This record covers a single TCR beta chain. Germline values: CDR1 SGHNT, CDR2 YENEEA. The CDR3 has 16 amino acids. V was cut by 5 bases and J by 3 bases, with 16 bases left in between. PCR employed 60 Vbeta and 13 Jbeta primers. TCRdb's table, derived via immunoSEQ multiplex PCR, lists solely in-frame clones and lacks some. The sample records 170,000 or so clones, over 70% being singletons. These data originate in a study of cytomegalovirus exposure and HLA in healthy donors. The genes are TRBV11-3 and TRBJ1-4; the D is unclear. The sequenced material came from PBMCs. The receptor's source is a woman between 50 and 59 years old in good health and CMV-seropositive. CDR3 nucleotide sequence: TGTGCCAGCAGCGTGGGGTCAGCGGCGCCTAATGAAAAACTGTTTTTT. It codes for CASSVGSAAPNEKLFF. Variable domain in full (rest from reference TRBV11-3 and TRBJ1-4): EAGVVQSPRYKIIEKKQPVAFWCNPISGHNTLYWYLQNLGQGPELLIRYENEEAVDDSQLPKDRFSAERLKGVDSTLKIQPAELGDSAVYLCASSVGSAAPNEKLFFGSGTQLSVL.